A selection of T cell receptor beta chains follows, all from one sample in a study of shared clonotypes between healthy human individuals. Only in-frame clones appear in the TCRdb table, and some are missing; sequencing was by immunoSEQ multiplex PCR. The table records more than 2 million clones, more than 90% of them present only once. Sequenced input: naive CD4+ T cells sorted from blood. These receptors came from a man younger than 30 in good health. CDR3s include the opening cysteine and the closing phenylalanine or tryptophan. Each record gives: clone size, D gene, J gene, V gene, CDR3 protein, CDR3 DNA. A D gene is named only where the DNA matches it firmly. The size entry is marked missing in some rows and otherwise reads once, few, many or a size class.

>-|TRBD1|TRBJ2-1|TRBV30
CAWSPGTGTNEQFF
TGTGCCTGGAGCCCCGGGACAGGGACCAATGAGCAGTTCTTC
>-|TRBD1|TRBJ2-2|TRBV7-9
CASSLGGRTGNTGELFF
TGTGCCAGCAGCTTAGGGGGCCGGACAGGGAACACCGGGGAGCTGTTTTTT
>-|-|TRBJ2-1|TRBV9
CASSIQGEGYNEQFF
TGTGCCAGCAGCATACAGGGGGAGGGTTACAATGAGCAGTTCTTC
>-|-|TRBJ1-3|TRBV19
CASSIARASGNTIYF
TGTGCCAGTAGTATAGCCCGCGCCTCTGGAAACACCATATATTTT
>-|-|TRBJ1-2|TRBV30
CAGQGGGQRLSGYTF
TGTGCCGGGCAAGGGGGGGGCCAACGTCTTTCTGGCTACACCTTC
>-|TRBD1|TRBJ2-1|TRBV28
CASYPADRVDNEQFF
TGTGCCAGCTACCCCGCGGACAGGGTGGACAATGAGCAGTTCTTC
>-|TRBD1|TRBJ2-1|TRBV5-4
CASSQDRSNEQFF
TGTGCCAGCAGCCAGGACAGGAGCAATGAGCAGTTCTTC
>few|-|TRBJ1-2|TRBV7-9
CASSLTVDYGYTF
TGTGCCAGCAGCTTGACGGTGGACTATGGCTACACCTTC
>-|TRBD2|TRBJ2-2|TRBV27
CASLNLAGAAGELFF
TGTGCCAGCCTAAACCTAGCGGGAGCCGCCGGGGAGCTGTTTTTT
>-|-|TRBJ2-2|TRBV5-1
CASSPLSRPGELFF
TGCGCCAGCAGCCCGCTTAGTCGCCCCGGGGAGCTGTTTTTT
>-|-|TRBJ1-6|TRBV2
CASRSSPDGGPLHF
TGTGCCAGCAGAAGCAGTCCTGACGGGGGGCCCCTCCACTTT
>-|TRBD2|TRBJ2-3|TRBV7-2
CASSAKTSATRADTQYF
TGTGCCAGCAGCGCCAAGACTAGCGCTACAAGGGCAGATACGCAGTATTTT
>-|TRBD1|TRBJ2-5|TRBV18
CASSLTGSETQYF
TGTGCCAGCTCATTGACAGGGTCGGAGACCCAGTACTTC
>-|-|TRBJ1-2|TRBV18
CASSPVRLGYPNYGYTF
TGTGCCAGCTCACCAGTCCGTTTAGGGTACCCTAACTATGGCTACACCTTC
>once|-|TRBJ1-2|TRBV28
CASSPFGYYGYTF
TGTGCCAGCAGCCCCTTTGGGTACTATGGCTACACCTTC
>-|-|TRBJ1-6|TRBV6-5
CASSLTARNSPLHF
TGTGCCAGCAGTTTGACAGCGAGGAATTCACCCCTCCACTTT